The present T cell receptor beta chain was sequenced within a study of long-term antiretroviral therapy in people with HIV. Study findings and constraints: Control repertoires displayed wider CDR3 length ranges than the HIV repertoires.

Version v3.0 of the immunoSEQ assay was performed at survey level. The protocol was immunoSEQ multiplex PCR, while the TCRdb copy is restricted to in-frame clones and leaves out a portion. This sample yields about 17,000 clones, of which roughly 71% are seen a single time; 15% belongs to the top ten. Note on this clone: Its matching antigen is unknown.

Germline assignment: CDR1 SGHTS and CDR2 YDEGEE. V was clipped by 4 bases and J by 2 bases, with 15 bases between them. This CDR3 comprises 15 residues. The V call is TRBV5-8, the J call TRBJ1-2, with a tentative D call TRBD1 (5 bases). This TCR was recovered from a woman in her forties or fifties with HIV. The sample in question was unsorted PBMCs, obtained nearly 2.6 years before starting antiretroviral therapy. For the CDR3, the DNA is TGTGCCAGCAGCCCCAGGGAGGGAGGCAACTATGGCTACACCTTC. Amino acids: CASSPREGGNYGYTF.